This T cell receptor delta chain is drawn from a study of Vδ1+ human thymocytes. The sorted cells were CD3+ Vdelta1+ Vdelta2- thymocytes from alphabeta-depleted thymus. Between roughly 96% and 99.6% of sorted thymocytes were Vdelta1+. For this clone: The antigen remains unidentified.

The CDR3 loop spans 17 amino acids. Germline-derived CDR1 and CDR2 are TSWWSYY and QGS. V was clipped by 2 bases and J by 2 bases, with 18 bases between them. Notes on the study in general: Around 20% of thymic delta-chain sequences were Vdelta2, with few Vdelta3, unlike blood Vdelta1+ controls. Highly polyclonal TRG and TRD repertoires with Gaussian CDR3 length distributions appeared in thymus.

RNA was extracted from the cells and then reverse transcribed. Multiplex PCR used pooled V-gene forward primers and a constant-region reverse primer to amplify CDR3s. TCRdb re-called the multiplex PCR reads using CATT. This sample has roughly 76,000 delta-chain clones; 30% to 45% occur once, and the top ten carry under 0.3%. Sequences were obtained from Vdelta1+ gamma-delta thymocytes from the thymus. Regarding subset: FACS-sorted CD3+ TCRalphabeta- TCRVdelta1+ TCRVdelta2- thymocytes. The TCR was taken from a boy younger than two who had congenital heart surgery. The V gene is TRDV1, the J gene TRDJ1; D is unresolved. This chain's CDR3 is CALGESIPLLRTDKLIF. In DNA form, the CDR3 reads TGTGCTCTTGGGGAAAGTATTCCCCTTTTACGAACCGATAAACTCATCTTT.